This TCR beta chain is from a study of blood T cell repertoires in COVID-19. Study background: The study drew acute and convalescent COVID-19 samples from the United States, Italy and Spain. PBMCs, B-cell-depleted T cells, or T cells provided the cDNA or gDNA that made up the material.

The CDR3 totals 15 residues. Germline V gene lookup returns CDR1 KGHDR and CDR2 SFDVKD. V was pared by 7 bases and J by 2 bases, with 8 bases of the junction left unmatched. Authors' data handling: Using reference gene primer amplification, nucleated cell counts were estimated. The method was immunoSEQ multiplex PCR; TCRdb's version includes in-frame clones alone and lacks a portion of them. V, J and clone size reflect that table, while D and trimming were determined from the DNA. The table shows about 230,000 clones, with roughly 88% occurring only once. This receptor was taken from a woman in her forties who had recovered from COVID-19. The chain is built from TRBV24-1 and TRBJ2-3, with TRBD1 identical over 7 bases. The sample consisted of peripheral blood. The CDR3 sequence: CATSDGTEHTDTQYF. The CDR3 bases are TGTGCCACCAGCGACGGGACAGAGCACACAGATACGCAGTATTTT.